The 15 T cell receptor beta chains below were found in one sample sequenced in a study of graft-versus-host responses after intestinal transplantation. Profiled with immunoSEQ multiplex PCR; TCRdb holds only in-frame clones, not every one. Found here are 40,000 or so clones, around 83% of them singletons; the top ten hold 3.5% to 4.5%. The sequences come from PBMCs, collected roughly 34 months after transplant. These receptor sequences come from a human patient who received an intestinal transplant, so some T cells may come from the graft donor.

DNA of the CDR3: TGTGCCAGCAGTTACTCGAAGGGAGATACGCAGTATTTT. It translates to CASSYSKGDTQYF. The J gene is TRBJ2-3, the V gene TRBV6-6, with D unresolved. V was pared by 0 bases and J by 5 bases, with 6 bases between. This CDR3 has 13 residues. From germline, CDR1 is MNHNY and CDR2 SVGAGI (reference sequence).

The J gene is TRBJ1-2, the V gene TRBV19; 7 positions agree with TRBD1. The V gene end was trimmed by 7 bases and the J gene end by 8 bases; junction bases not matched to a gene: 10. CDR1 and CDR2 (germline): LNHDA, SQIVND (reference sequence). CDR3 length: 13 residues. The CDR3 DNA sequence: TGTGCCAGTAAGGTGGGGACAGCGGTGGGCTACACCTTC. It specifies CASKVGTAVGYTF.

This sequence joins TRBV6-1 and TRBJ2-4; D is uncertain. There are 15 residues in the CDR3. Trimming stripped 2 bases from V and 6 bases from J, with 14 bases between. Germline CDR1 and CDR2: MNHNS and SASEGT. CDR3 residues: CASSEYMESRNIQYF. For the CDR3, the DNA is TGTGCCAGCAGTGAATATATGGAAAGTAGAAACATTCAGTACTTC.

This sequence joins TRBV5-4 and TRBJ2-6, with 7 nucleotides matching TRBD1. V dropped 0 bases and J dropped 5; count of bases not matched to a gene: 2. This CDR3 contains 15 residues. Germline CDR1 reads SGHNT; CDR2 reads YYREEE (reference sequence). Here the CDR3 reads CASSLEGARANVLTF. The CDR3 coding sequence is TGTGCCAGCAGCTTGGAGGGGGCGCGGGCCAACGTCCTGACTTTC.

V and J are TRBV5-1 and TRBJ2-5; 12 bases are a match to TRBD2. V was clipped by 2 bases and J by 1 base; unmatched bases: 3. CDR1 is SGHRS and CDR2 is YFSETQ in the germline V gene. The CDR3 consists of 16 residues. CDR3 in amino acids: CASSFAGLAGQETQYF. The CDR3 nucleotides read TGCGCCAGCAGCTTCGCGGGACTAGCGGGCCAAGAGACCCAGTACTTC. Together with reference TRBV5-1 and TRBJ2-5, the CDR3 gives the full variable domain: KAGVTQTPRYLIKTRGQQVTLSCSPISGHRSVSWYQQTPGQGLQFLFEYFSETQRNKGNFPGRFSGRQFSNSRSEMNVSTLELGDSALYLCASSFAGLAGQETQYFGPGTRLLVL.

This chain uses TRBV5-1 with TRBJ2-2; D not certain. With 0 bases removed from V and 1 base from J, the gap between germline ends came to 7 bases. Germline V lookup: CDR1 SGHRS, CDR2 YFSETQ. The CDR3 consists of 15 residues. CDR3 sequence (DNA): TGCGCCAGCAGCTTGGGGCAGCTGAACACCGGGGAGCTGTTTTTT. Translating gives CASSLGQLNTGELFF.

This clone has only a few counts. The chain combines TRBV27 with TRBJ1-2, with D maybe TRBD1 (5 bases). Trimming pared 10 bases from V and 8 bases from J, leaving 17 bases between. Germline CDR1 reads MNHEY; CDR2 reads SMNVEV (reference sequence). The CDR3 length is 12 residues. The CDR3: CATQGVQGGYTF. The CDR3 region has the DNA TGTGCCACCCAGGGAGTCCAGGGAGGCTACACCTTC.

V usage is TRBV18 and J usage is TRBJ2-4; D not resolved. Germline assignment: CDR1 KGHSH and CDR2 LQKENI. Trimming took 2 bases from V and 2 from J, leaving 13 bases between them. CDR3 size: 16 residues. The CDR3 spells CASSPVRLRTKNIQYF. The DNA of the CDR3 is TGTGCCAGCTCACCAGTAAGGTTGAGGACCAAAAACATTCAGTACTTC.

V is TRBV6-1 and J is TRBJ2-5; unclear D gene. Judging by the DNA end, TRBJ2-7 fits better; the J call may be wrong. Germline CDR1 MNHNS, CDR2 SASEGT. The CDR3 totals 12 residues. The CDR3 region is CASSESNYEQYF. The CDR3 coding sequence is TGTGCCAGCAGTGAGAGTAACTACGAGCAGTACTTC.

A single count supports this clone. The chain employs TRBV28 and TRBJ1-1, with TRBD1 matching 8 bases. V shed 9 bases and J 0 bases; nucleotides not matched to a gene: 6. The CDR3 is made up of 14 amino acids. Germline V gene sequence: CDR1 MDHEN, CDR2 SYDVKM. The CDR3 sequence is CASLGQGMNTEAFF. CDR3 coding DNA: TGTGCCAGTCTAGGACAGGGTATGAACACTGAAGCTTTCTTT. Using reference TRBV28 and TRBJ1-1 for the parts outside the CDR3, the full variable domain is DVKVTQSSRYLVKRTGEKVFLECVQDMDHENMFWYRQDPGLGLRLIYFSYDVKMKEKGDIPEGYSVSREKKERFSLILESASTNQTSMYLCASLGQGMNTEAFFGQGTRLTVV.

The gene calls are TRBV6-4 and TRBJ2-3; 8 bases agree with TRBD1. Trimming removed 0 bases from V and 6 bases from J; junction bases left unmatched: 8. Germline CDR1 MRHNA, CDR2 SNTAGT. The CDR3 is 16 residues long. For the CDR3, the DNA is TGTGCCAGCAGTGACTCGAGTGGCAGGGGGCTGGATACGCAGTATTTT. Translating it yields CASSDSSGRGLDTQYF.

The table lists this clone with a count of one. The CDR3 loop reads CASNPDRGYYEQYF. In DNA, the CDR3 is TGTGCCAGCAACCCCGACAGGGGATACTACGAGCAGTACTTC. The rearrangement links TRBV6-1 to TRBJ2-7; 8 bases agree with TRBD1. Per the germline V gene, CDR1 is MNHNS and CDR2 is SASEGT. Losses at the gene ends were 7 bases for V and 3 bases for J; bases not matched to a gene: 8. The CDR3 sequence is 14 residues long.

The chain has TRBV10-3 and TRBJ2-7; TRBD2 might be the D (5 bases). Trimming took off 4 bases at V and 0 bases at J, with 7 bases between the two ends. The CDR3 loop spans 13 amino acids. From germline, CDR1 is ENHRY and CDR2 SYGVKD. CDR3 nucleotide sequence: TGTGCCATCAGTGGGACTCCCTCCTACGAGCAGTACTTC. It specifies CAISGTPSYEQYF.

In DNA, the CDR3 is TGTGCCAGTAGCCGACTAGCGGGAGTGCGCGAGCAGTACTTC. This gives the protein CASSRLAGVREQYF. The chain uses TRBV19 and TRBJ2-7; TRBD2 aligns across 12 bases. V trimming: 6 bases; J trimming: 6 bases; junction bases outside the gene matches: 6. Looked up from germline, CDR1 is LNHDA and CDR2 is SQIVND (reference sequence). This CDR3 is built from 14 residues.

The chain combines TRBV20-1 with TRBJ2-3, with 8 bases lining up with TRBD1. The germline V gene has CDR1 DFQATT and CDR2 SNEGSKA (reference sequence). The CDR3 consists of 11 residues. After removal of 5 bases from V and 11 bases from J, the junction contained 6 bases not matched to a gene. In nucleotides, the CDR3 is TGCAGTGCTTATTCCGGGACAGGGCAGTATTTT. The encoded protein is CSAYSGTGQYF.